This TCR beta chain was observed in a study of technical replicates of blood from a handful of donors. Method: immunoSEQ multiplex PCR; TCRdb's copy keeps in-frame clones and lacks some. The sample shows over 85,000 clones, over 85% of them seen only once. Germline CDR1 is MDHEN and CDR2 is SYDVKM. This CDR3 is 14 amino acids long. After removal of 6 bases from V and 5 bases from J, the junction contained 7 bases not matched to a gene. The chain employs TRBV28 and TRBJ2-7; 10 nucleotides agree with TRBD1. Sequencing input: T cells isolated from PBMCs. The TCR originated in a human donor in good health. The CDR3 DNA follows: TGTGCCAGCAGGCCCGACGACAGGGGGCACGAGCAGTACTTC. Its protein product is CASRPDDRGHEQYF.